This T cell receptor (beta chain) derives from a study of cytomegalovirus exposure and HLA in healthy donors. Study-wide points: In presence/absence analyses, roughly uniform sequencing depth across donors was assumed.

A note on this clone: What it binds is unknown.

Germline assignment: CDR1 LNHDA and CDR2 SQIVND (reference sequence). Trimming removed 4 bases from V and 4 bases from J, with 13 bases in between. This CDR3 is 14 amino acids long. The PCR was carried out with 60 Vbeta primers and 13 Jbeta primers. Clones were read by immunoSEQ multiplex PCR, and TCRdb kept only the in-frame ones, dropping some. The table lists about 62,000 clones, about four fifths of them singletons, with 4.5% to 6% in the top ten. Material: PBMCs. The rearrangement joins TRBV19 to TRBJ1-1; maybe TRBD1 (6 bases). The clonotype was recovered from a woman in her twenties or thirties in good health and CMV-seronegative. The CDR3 sequence: CASSRGGGVTEAFF. CDR3 in DNA: TGTGCCAGTAGTAGGGGAGGGGGAGTCACTGAAGCTTTCTTT.